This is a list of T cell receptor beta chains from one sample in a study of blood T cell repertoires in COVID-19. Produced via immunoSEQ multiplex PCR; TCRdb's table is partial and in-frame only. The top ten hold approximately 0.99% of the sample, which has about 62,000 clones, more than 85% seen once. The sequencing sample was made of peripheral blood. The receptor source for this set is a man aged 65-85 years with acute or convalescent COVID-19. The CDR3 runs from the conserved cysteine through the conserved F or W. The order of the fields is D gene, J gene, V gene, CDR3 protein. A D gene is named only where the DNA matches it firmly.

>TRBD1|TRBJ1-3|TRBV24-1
CATSDPGTDGNTIYF
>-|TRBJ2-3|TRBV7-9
CASSPLGVRTDTQYF
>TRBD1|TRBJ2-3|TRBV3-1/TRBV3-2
CACKKGAQMGDTQYF
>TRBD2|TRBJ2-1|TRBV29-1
CSARRLAGYNEQFF
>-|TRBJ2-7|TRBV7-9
CASSLALREQYF
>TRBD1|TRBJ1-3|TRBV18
CASSPDRDLFGNTIYF
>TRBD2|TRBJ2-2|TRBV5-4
CASSLDSGVTGELFF
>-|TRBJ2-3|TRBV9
CASSVGFRISTDTQYF
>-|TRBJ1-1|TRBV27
CASSFRGGMGILF
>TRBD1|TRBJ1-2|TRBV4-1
CASSQFDRGDYGYTF
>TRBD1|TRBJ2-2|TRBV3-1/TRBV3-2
CASSHPPRTGRTGELFF
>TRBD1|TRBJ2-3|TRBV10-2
CASSESWGTGGILDTQYF
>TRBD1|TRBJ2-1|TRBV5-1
CASSAAGQGGNEQFF
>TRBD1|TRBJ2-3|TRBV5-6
CASLPSGRWTGGSADTQYF
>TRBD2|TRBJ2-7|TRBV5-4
CASRSDSGGSYF
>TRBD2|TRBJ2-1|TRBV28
CASSRGLAGMTLIHEQFF
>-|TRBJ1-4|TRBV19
CASSTIVTGEKLFF
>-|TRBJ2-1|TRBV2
CASSGPSRGSLYNEQFF
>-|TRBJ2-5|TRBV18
CASSPLETQYF
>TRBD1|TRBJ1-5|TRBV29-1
CSVATGVGQPQHF
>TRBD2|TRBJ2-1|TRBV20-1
CSAISGVEQFF
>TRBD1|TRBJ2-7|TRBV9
CASSSPAGGNVEQYF
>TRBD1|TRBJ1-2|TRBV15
CATSIGQGFDYGYTF
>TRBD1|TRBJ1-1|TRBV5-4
CASSGAILTGGNTEAFF
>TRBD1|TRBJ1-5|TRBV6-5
CASNQGVGQPQHF
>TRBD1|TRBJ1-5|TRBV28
CASSFSLDREGPQHF
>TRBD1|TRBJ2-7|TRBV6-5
CASSYSRDRGRHEQYF
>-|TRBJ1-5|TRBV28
CASRSGSMGQPQHF
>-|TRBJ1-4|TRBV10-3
CAISDPGHVNEKLFF
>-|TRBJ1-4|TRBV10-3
CAISEWETNEKLFF
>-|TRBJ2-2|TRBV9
CASSPRGAALFF
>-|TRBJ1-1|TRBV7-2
CASSFGGHSTEAFF
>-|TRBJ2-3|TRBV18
CASSSDSAYSTDTQYF
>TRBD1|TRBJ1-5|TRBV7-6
CASSERTGNQPQHF
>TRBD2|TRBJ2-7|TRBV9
CASSPDLGGGKDEQYF
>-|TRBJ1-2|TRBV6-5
CASSYSPQDFYGYTF
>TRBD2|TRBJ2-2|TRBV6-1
CASSELAGGPGELFF
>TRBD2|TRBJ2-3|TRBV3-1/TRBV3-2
CASSVSSGTSTDTQYF
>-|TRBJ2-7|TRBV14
CASSRRARNHYEQYF
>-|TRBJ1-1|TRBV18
CASSGLMHPQGDTEAFF